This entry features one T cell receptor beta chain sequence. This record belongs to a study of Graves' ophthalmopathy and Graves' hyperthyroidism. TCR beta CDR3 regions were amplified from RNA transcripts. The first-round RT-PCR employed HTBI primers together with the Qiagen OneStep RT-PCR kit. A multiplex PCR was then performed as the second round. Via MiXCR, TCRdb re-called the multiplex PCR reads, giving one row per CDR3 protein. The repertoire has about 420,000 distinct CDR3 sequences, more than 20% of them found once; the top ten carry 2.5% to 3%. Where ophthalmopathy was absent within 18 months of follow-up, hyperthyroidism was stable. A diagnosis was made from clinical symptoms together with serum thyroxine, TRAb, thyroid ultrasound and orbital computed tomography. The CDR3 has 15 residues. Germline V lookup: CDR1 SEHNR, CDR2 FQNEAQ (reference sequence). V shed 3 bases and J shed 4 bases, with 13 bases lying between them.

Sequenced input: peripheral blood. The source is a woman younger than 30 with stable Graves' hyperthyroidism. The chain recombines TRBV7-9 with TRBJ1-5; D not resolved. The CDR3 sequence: CASSFRVERNQPQHF. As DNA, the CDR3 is TGTGCCAGCAGCTTTAGAGTGGAACGAAATCAGCCCCAGCATTTT.